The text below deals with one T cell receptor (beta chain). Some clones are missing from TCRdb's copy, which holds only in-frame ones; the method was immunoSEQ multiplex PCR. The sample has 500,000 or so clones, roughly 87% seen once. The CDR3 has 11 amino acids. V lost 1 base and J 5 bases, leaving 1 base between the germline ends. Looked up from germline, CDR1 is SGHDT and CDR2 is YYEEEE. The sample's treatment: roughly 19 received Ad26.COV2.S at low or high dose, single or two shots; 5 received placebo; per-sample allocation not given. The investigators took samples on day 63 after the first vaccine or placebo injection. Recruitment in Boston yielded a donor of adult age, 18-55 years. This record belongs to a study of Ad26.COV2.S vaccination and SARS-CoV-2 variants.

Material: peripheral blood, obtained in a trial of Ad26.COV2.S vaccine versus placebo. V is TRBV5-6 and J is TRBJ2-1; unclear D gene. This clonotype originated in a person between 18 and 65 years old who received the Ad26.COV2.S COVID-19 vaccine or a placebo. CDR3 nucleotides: TGTGCCAGCAGCTTGAACAATGAGCAGTTCTTC. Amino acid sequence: CASSLNNEQFF.